This TCR beta chain was identified during a study of technical replicates of blood from several donors. Trimming took 0 bases from V and 2 from J, leaving 13 bases between them. This CDR3 region has 16 residues. The V gene's germline CDR1 is SGDLS and CDR2 YYNGEE. Produced via immunoSEQ multiplex PCR; TCRdb's table is partial and in-frame only. The data hold over 15,000 clones, with about nine tenths observed a single time. The sample consisted of PBMCs. The source of this sequence is a human donor in good health. This chain joins TRBV9 and TRBJ2-3; D gene ambiguous. CDR3 in amino acids: CASSVGTVGDTDTQYF. CDR3 bases: TGTGCCAGCAGCGTAGGAACGGTTGGAGACACAGATACGCAGTATTTT. Looking up the rest from reference TRBV9 and TRBJ2-3 gives the full variable domain: DSGVTQTPKHLITATGQRVTLRCSPRSGDLSVYWYQQSLDQGLQFLIQYYNGEERAKGNILERFSAQQFPDLHSELNLSSLELGDSALYFCASSVGTVGDTDTQYFGPGTRLTVL.